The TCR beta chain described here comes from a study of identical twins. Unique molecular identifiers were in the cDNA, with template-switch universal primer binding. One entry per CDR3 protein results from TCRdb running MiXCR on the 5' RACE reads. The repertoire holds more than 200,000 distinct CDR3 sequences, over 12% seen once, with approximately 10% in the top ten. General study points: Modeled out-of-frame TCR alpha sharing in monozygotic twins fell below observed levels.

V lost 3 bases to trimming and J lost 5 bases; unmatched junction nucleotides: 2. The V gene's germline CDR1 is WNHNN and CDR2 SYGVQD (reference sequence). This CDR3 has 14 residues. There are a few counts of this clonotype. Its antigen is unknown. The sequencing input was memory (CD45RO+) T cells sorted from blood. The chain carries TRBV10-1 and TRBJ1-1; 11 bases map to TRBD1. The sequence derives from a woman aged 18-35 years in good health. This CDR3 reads CASSEGTGGTEAFF. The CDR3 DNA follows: TGCGCCAGCAGTGAAGGGACAGGGGGAACTGAAGCTTTCTTT.